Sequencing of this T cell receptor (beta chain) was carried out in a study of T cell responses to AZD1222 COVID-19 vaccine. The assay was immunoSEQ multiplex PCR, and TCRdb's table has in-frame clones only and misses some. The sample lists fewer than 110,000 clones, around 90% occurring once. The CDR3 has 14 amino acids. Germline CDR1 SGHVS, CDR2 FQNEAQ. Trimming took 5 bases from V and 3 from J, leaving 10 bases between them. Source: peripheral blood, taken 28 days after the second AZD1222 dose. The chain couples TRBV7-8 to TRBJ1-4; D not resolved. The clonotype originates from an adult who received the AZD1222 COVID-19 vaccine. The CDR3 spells CASSPTFPNEKLFF. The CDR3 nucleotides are TGTGCCAGCAGCCCGACATTTCCTAATGAAAAACTGTTTTTT.